The clone carrying this T cell receptor (beta chain) was detected many times. Its matching antigen is unknown. This specimen belongs to a study of CD8 T cells in ankylosing spondylitis. In germline, CDR1 is MNHNS, CDR2 SASEGT. The CDR3 has 16 amino acids. V shed 5 bases, J shed 2 bases, and the junction held 8 bases outside the gene matches. Overall study results and limits: A TCR beta motif of roughly 8 highly homologous variants seemed to mark ankylosing spondylitis blood. Within matched ankylosing spondylitis synovial fluid, disease-linked clones were reportedly significantly enriched.

The TCR beta libraries were generated through quantitative 5'-RACE incorporating molecular barcodes. TCRdb re-analysed the 5' RACE reads in MiXCR, keeping a single row per CDR3 protein. The sample lists some 800,000 distinct CDR3 sequences, approximately 12% seen once, with just over 0.5% in the top ten. The origin of this receptor is a male donor with ankylosing spondylitis. The V gene is TRBV6-1, the J gene TRBJ2-1, with 8 bases identical to TRBD1. The sample was blood, either unsorted or a sorted T cell fraction (not recorded which). The CDR3 nucleotides are TGTGCCAGCAGTCCGAGGACAGGGAAGACCTACAATGAGCAGTTCTTC. Translating gives CASSPRTGKTYNEQFF.